Below are 14 T cell receptor beta chains sequenced from a single sample in a study of T cell repertoires in cytomegalovirus infection (dated by TCRdb to between 2018 and 2020). Data came from an Illumina HiSeq 1500. TCRdb passed the public sequencing reads through fastp at Q25 and MiXCR, retaining productive beta sequences. For every CDR3 protein sequence, its rows merge into one entry that carries the most common genes and DNA. The sample table shows about 330,000 distinct CDR3 sequences, and 8% to 10% are seen once. The top ten constitute about 4.5% of the sample. The specimen was PBMCs. These receptors all stem from a human donor in good health (CMV status not recorded). Some clones in this sample may be carry-over from other donors' samples.

This clonotype was seen a handful of times. CDR3 coding DNA: TGTGCCAGCAAAAAAGGCACTATAAACACCGGGGAGCTGTTTTTT. Its translation: CASKKGTINTGELFF. This chain links TRBV5-5 with TRBJ2-2; no firm D call. CDR1 is SGHKS and CDR2 is YYEKEE in the germline V gene (reference sequence). Trimming removed 6 bases from V and 2 bases from J, with 14 bases in between. CDR3 length equals 15 residues.

This clonotype came up many times. The chain employs TRBV6-2 or TRBV6-3 and TRBJ2-7, with TRBD2 matching 7 bases. V shed 7 bases and J 4 bases; nucleotides not matched to a gene: 16. The CDR3 totals 16 residues. Germline V lookup: CDR1 MNHEY, CDR2 SVGEGT. CDR3 protein: CASKGDGIRRGYEQYF. CDR3 nucleotides: TGTGCCAGCAAAGGGGATGGGATCCGGCGGGGGTACGAGCAGTACTTC.

Regarding this clonotype: A much larger clone differs from this one at a single base, so this may be a read error. This likely comes from a read error, as the CDR3 has no conserved phenylalanine or tryptophan at its end. The chain joins TRBV15 to TRBJ1-1; maybe TRBD1 (6 bases). The length of the CDR3 is 15 residues. Germline V CDR1 and CDR2: LNHNV, YYDKDF (reference sequence). CDR3 DNA: TGTGCCACCAGTAGAGTCGGGGGCTTAAACACTGAAGCTTTCTCT. Its translation is CATSRVGGLNTEAFS.

The V call is TRBV7-2, the J call TRBJ2-4, with a tentative D call TRBD2 (6 bases). The length of the CDR3 is 13 residues. From germline, CDR1 is SGHTA and CDR2 FQGNSA. Trimming took off 5 bases at V and 6 bases at J, with 11 bases between the two ends. Here the CDR3 reads CASSPGGINIQYF. The DNA for the CDR3 is TGTGCCAGCAGCCCTGGGGGGATAAACATTCAGTACTTC. Supplemented by reference TRBV7-2 and TRBJ2-4, the full variable domain reads GAGVSQSPSNKVTEKGKDVELRCDPISGHTALYWYRQSLGQGLEFLIYFQGNSAPDKSGLPSDRFSAERTGGSVSTLTIQRTQQEDSAVYLCASSPGGINIQYFGAGTRLSVL.

This clonotype was counted at least ten times. The chain has TRBV7-2 and TRBJ1-6; 10 nucleotides agree with TRBD1. The CDR3 runs to 17 residues. The junction had 3 bases not matched to a gene; V was cut back by 3 bases and J by 1 base. Looked up from germline, CDR1 is SGHTA and CDR2 is FQGNSA. The CDR3 sequence: CASSLGQGKSYNSPLHF. The CDR3 DNA reads as TGTGCCAGCAGCTTGGGACAGGGGAAGTCCTATAATTCACCCCTCCACTTT.

The V gene is TRBV28, the J gene TRBJ2-3; 8 bases map to TRBD2. The V segment lost 7 bases and the J segment 4 bases; nucleotides outside the gene matches: 7. CDR1 MDHEN and CDR2 SYDVKM come from the germline V gene. The CDR3 length is 14 residues. The CDR3: CASIPWTSSDTQYF. The CDR3 DNA sequence: TGTGCCAGCATCCCCTGGACTAGCTCAGATACGCAGTATTTT.

The table lists this clonotype with a few counts. CDR3 coding DNA: TGTGCCACCAGCTCGCAGCAGGGTGCAGATACGCAGTATTTT. Translation gives CATSSQQGADTQYF. The rearrangement links TRBV15 to TRBJ2-3; perhaps TRBD1 as D (5 bases). Germline V CDR1 and CDR2: LNHNV, YYDKDF (reference sequence). V was pared by 5 bases and J by 4 bases, with 13 bases between. This CDR3 region has 14 residues.

The V gene is TRBV5-5, the J gene TRBJ2-3; 8 bases map to TRBD2. CDR1 is SGHKS and CDR2 is YYEKEE in the germline V gene (reference sequence). After removal of 4 bases from V and 1 base from J, the junction contained 8 bases not matched to a gene. There are 16 residues in the CDR3. The CDR3 DNA sequence: TGTGCCAGCAGCCAGCCGCGGGGGGCGCGCACAGATACGCAGTATTTT. This translates into CASSQPRGARTDTQYF.

This clonotype has at least ten counts. A read error may account for a junction end that differs from germline. V is TRBV12-3 or TRBV12-4 and J is TRBJ1-3, with 7 bases fitting TRBD1. The length of the CDR3 is 15 residues. Here the CDR3 DNA reads TGCCTCAGATGGGACAGATCAAACTCTGGAAACACCATATATTTT. Amino acid sequence: CLRWDRSNSGNTIYF.

This clonotype was picked up a small number of times. The chain recombines TRBV12-3 or TRBV12-4 with TRBJ1-1, with D unclear. Trimming pared 1 base from V and 6 bases from J, leaving 9 bases between. The CDR3 extends over 13 amino acids. CDR3 protein: CASSLGHTAEAFF. The DNA for the CDR3 is TGTGCCAGCAGTTTAGGGCACACAGCTGAAGCTTTCTTT.

This clonotype has more than one count but fewer than ten. This chain uses TRBV7-9 with TRBJ2-5, with D possibly matching TRBD2 (7 bases). With 4 bases removed from V and 1 base from J, the gap between germline ends came to 16 bases. Germline CDR1 SEHNR, CDR2 FQNEAQ (reference sequence). This CDR3 is 16 amino acids long. This chain's CDR3 is CASSSIGGGPQETQYF. The CDR3 nucleotides are TGTGCCAGCAGCTCCATCGGCGGGGGCCCCCAAGAGACCCAGTACTTC.

This clonotype was seen at least ten times. DNA of the CDR3: TGTGCCAGCAGTTTCCCGACAGACTACAATGAGCAGTTCTTC. Its protein is CASSFPTDYNEQFF. J is TRBJ2-1 and V is TRBV28; maybe TRBD1 (5 bases). V gave up 3 bases and J gave up 3 bases, with 9 bases separating them. CDR1 is MDHEN and CDR2 is SYDVKM in the germline V gene. The CDR3 consists of 14 residues.

The chain employs TRBV7-3 and TRBJ1-1; the D gene is possibly TRBD1 (5 bases). This CDR3 has 16 amino acids. Per germline, CDR1 SGHTA and CDR2 FQGTGA. Trimming removed 5 bases at V and 7 bases at J, with 23 bases between. CDR3 nucleotide sequence: TGTGCCAGCAGCCTTCCCCCGGGGGGATCTACGTTTGAAGCTTTCTTT. Translated, it gives CASSLPPGGSTFEAFF.

J is TRBJ1-3 and V is TRBV19; unclear D gene. Germline V gene sequence: CDR1 LNHDA, CDR2 SQIVND (reference sequence). Deletions cut 5 bases from V and 0 bases from J, with 8 bases between. There are 14 residues in the CDR3. The chain's CDR3 is CASSGSNSGNTIYF. CDR3 sequence (DNA): TGTGCCAGTAGTGGAAGTAACTCTGGAAACACCATATATTTT.